The 10 T cell receptor beta chains presented below share a single source sample, sequenced in a study of T-cell reconstitution after alpha-beta-depleted transplantation in children. A library of TCRbeta sequences, prepared with unique molecular identifiers, was generated. One entry per CDR3 protein results from TCRdb running MiXCR on the PCR reads. The sample includes hundreds of thousands of distinct CDR3 sequences, 15% to 20% seen only once; the top ten take approximately 44%. The sample here was PBMCs, mostly from graft donor cells, taken 360 days after TCRalphabeta/CD19-depleted stem cell transplant. These TCRs come from a male patient between 2 and 9 years old who had a stem cell transplant for acute lymphoblastic leukemia, so the T cells may come from the graft donor.

This clonotype has just a few counts. This chain links TRBV12-3 or TRBV12-4 with TRBJ2-1; TRBD2 is a possible D gene (6 bases). The CDR3 is 15 residues long. The ends were cut back, 3 bases at V and 0 bases at J, with 9 bases in the middle. For the CDR3, the DNA is TGTGCCAGCAGTTTTGAGACTAGCTCCTACAATGAGCAGTTCTTC. Its translation: CASSFETSSYNEQFF.

This chain links TRBV5-1 with TRBJ2-1, with 11 nucleotides matching TRBD2. J gave up 6 bases and V 0 bases, and 11 bases lay outside the gene matches. The CDR3 is 18 residues long. Germline assignment: CDR1 SGHRS and CDR2 YFSETQ. The CDR3 DNA reads as TGCGCCAGCAGCTTGGCCGGGGCTAGCGGGAGGTCTGGCAATGAGCAGTTCTTC. Its translation: CASSLAGASGRSGNEQFF.

V gene TRBV12-3 or TRBV12-4 combines with J gene TRBJ2-1; weak D call: TRBD2 (6 bases). Trimming shortened V by 1 base and J by 4 bases, and 14 bases separated the two germline ends. There are 16 residues in the CDR3. The CDR3 protein is CASSLVSGESYNEQFF. In DNA form, the CDR3 reads TGTGCCAGCAGTTTAGTTTCGGGGGAGTCATACAATGAGCAGTTCTTC.

The sample holds a few counts of this clonotype. V and J are TRBV12-3 or TRBV12-4 and TRBJ2-7; TRBD1 might be the D (5 bases). The CDR3 spans 13 residues. Between the trimmed V and J ends, which lost 3 bases and 2 bases, there was a span of 8 bases. CDR3 amino acids: CASSFAGPYEQYF. CDR3 bases: TGTGCCAGCAGTTTTGCAGGGCCCTACGAGCAGTACTTC.

The gene calls are TRBV9 and TRBJ1-4; unclear D gene. Looked up from germline, CDR1 is SGDLS and CDR2 is YYNGEE. CDR3 size: 13 residues. V shed 2 bases and J shed 3 bases, with 5 bases lying between them. The CDR3 nucleotides are TGTGCCAGCAGCGTCGGACCTAATGAAAAACTGTTTTTT. It yields the protein CASSVGPNEKLFF.

The chain couples TRBV4-1 to TRBJ2-4, with D unresolved. The V and J ends lost 1 base and 8 bases respectively, with 3 bases between them. Germline loops: CDR1 MGHRA, CDR2 YSYEKL. The CDR3 runs 11 residues. In DNA, the CDR3 is TGCGCCAGCAGCCAAGGACACATTCAGTACTTC. Its translation: CASSQGHIQYF.

This clonotype has just a few counts. The V and J genes are TRBV29-1 and TRBJ2-7, with D perhaps being TRBD1 or TRBD2 (5 bases each). V was cut by 0 bases and J by 0 bases, with 12 bases left in between. CDR1 is SQVTM and CDR2 is ANQGSEA in the germline V gene. This CDR3 region has 15 residues. CDR3 in DNA: TGCAGCGTTGAAGATCGAGGGGCTTCCTCCTACGAGCAGTACTTC. Translating gives CSVEDRGASSYEQYF.

The chain combines TRBV11-2 with TRBJ2-5; D is possibly TRBD1 or TRBD2 (5 bases each). The V gene lost 1 base and the J gene lost 4 bases, with 13 bases spanning the gap. Looked up from germline, CDR1 is SGHAT and CDR2 is FQNNGV. This CDR3 contains 15 residues. CDR3: CASSLGGGSSETQYF. The CDR3 DNA follows: TGTGCCAGCAGCTTAGGTGGGGGTAGCTCAGAGACCCAGTACTTC. The whole variable domain, remainder taken from reference TRBV11-2 and TRBJ2-5, is EAGVAQSPRYKIIEKRQSVAFWCNPISGHATLYWYQQILGQGPKLLIQFQNNGVVDDSQLPKDRFSAERLKGVDSTLKIQPAKLEDSAVYLCASSLGGGSSETQYFGPGTRLLVL.

The rearrangement links TRBV5-1 to TRBJ1-1, with a weak D call TRBD1 (5 bases). V was shortened by 1 base and J by 8 bases, with 21 bases between the two germline ends. This CDR3 comprises 16 residues. From germline, CDR1 is SGHRS and CDR2 YFSETQ. CDR3 in amino acids: CASSLPGGGTQREAFF. CDR3 bases: TGCGCCAGCAGCTTGCCCGGCGGGGGGACGCAGAGGGAAGCTTTCTTT. The full variable domain, rest sourced from reference TRBV5-1 and TRBJ1-1, is KAGVTQTPRYLIKTRGQQVTLSCSPISGHRSVSWYQQTPGQGLQFLFEYFSETQRNKGNFPGRFSGRQFSNSRSEMNVSTLELGDSALYLCASSLPGGGTQREAFFGQGTRLTVV.

This clonotype was found a few times. As DNA, the CDR3 is TGCGCCAGCAGCTTGGGGACAGGGACGACCTACGAGCAGTACTTC. This codes for CASSLGTGTTYEQYF. V is TRBV5-1 and J is TRBJ2-7; TRBD1 matches 8 bases. V trimming: 0 bases; J trimming: 2 bases; junction bases outside the gene matches: 4. Germline values: CDR1 SGHRS, CDR2 YFSETQ. The CDR3 runs 15 residues.